The subject of this entry is one T cell receptor (beta chain). There is no known antigen for this receptor. Nothing much larger sits one base from this clone, and base qualities are not available. The immunoSEQ Assay, a bias-controlled multiplex PCR, was used to amplify TCRbeta CDR3 regions from genomic DNA. The source study handled its data this way. The number of nucleated cells in each sample was estimated from the amplification of reference gene primers within the assay. To quantify the absolute abundance of each unique TCRbeta CDR3 rearrangement, sequence reads were collapsed and filtered. For each sample, productive Simpson clonality was calculated as the square root of Simpson's diversity index over productive rearrangements. Sourced from immuneACCESS, this table was stored by TCRdb with only in-frame sequences that have V and J called. A share of the clones is absent; for the studies checked, an unresolved V gene accounts for under half, and the remainder has no known explanation. Clonal size and the V and J genes are those of that table, whereas D and trimming came from the DNA. In this sample the table shows about 59,000 clones, roughly 85% of which occur a single time. The ten largest clones represent under 3.5% of the sample.

This sample is drawn from a study of blood T cell repertoires in COVID-19 (dated by TCRdb to the early 2020s). With regard to the full study: The collaborator samples originated in the United States, Italy and Spain and spanned the acute and convalescent phases of COVID-19. The prospective study material was composed of cDNA or gDNA derived from T cells, B-cell-depleted T cells, or PBMCs. The dataset comprised deeply sampled blood TCRbeta repertoires from subjects exposed to, actively infected with, or recovered from COVID-19. The repertoires were released in a freely available public database intended as a resource for research on the immune response to SARS-CoV-2. Samples were obtained from the ongoing ImmuneRACE study (first 160 participants) and from some 1,300 subjects provided by 6 global collaborators. A de-identified subject ID, COVID-19 status, age in years and sex were almost always included in the sample metadata. HLA class I and class II types, where available, came from metadata supplied by the sample provider rather than from assay-based typing. Findings and caveats that apply to the study as a whole: How much clinical and demographic metadata was included differed by source and by participant, and the metadata was provided uncurated.

Whole blood was collected in K2EDTA tubes by collaborating institutions according to the institutions' own protocols. For TCRbeta analysis, collaborators shipped samples in one of three forms: frozen whole blood, isolated PBMCs, or DNA extracted from either of those sample types. Sequenced sample: peripheral blood. The clonotype originates from a man aged 55 to 70 with acute or convalescent COVID-19.

The nucleotide sequence reads as follows: TGTGCCATCAGTGAGGGGGGACAGGGGAAAAGTGGCTACACCTTC. It is translated as CAISEGGQGKSGYTF. The chain employs TRBV10-3 and TRBJ1-2, with TRBD1 matching 10 junction bases. Reading the germline V gene gives CDR1 ENHRY and CDR2 SYGVKD. Inclusive of the bounding cysteine and phenylalanine, the CDR3 is 15 residues long. Here the CDR3 DNA is all that survives: 45 bases in frame from base 1. V lost 2 bases and J lost 7 bases, and the count of bases not matched to a germline gene is 7.